Listed here are 5 T cell receptor beta chains from one sample, sequenced in a study of cytomegalovirus exposure and HLA in healthy donors. PCR used 60 Vbeta primers and 13 Jbeta primers. Sequenced by immunoSEQ multiplex PCR; TCRdb stores in-frame clones only, minus some. The profile covers about 170,000 clones, with around 74% appearing a single time and around 3.1% taken by the ten largest. What was sequenced was PBMCs. Source of these receptors: a female donor in good health and CMV-seronegative.

The rearrangement uses TRBV19 and TRBJ1-2; 7 bases align to TRBD1. Unmatched junction bases numbered 8, after V lost 7 bases and J lost 0 bases. The CDR3 contains 15 residues. Germline CDR1 LNHDA, CDR2 SQIVND (reference sequence). CDR3 in DNA: TGTGCCAGTACGAGGGGGCGGGAAGCTAACTATGGCTACACCTTC. Protein: CASTRGREANYGYTF.

CDR3 sequence: CASSLQQGGNEQYF. As DNA, the CDR3 is TGTGCCAGCAGTTTACAGCAGGGAGGGAACGAGCAGTACTTC. The chain employs TRBV27 and TRBJ2-7; 7 bases agree with TRBD2. V lost 2 bases and J lost 5; bases outside the gene matches: 6. This CDR3 spans 14 amino acids. From germline, CDR1 is MNHEY and CDR2 SMNVEV (reference sequence).

The CDR3 region is CASSLEGRQGAGAFF. In nucleotides, the CDR3 is TGTGCCAGCAGCTTAGAGGGGAGACAGGGGGCGGGAGCTTTCTTT. V gene TRBV7-9 combines with J gene TRBJ1-1, with 10 bases identical to TRBD1. Germline V CDR1 and CDR2: SEHNR, FQNEAQ (reference sequence). The trim removed 1 base at V and 10 bases at J, leaving 9 bases unmatched. The length of the CDR3 is 15 residues.

V is TRBV5-1 and J is TRBJ2-7; D perhaps matches TRBD2 (6 bases). V lost 0 bases, J lost 0 bases, and 10 bases lay in between. CDR1 and CDR2 from the germline V gene are SGHRS and YFSETQ. This CDR3 comprises 15 residues. CDR3: CASSLAGRSSYEQYF. The CDR3 DNA sequence: TGCGCCAGCAGCTTGGCTGGGAGGAGCTCCTACGAGCAGTACTTC. Supplemented by reference TRBV5-1 and TRBJ2-7, the full variable domain reads KAGVTQTPRYLIKTRGQQVTLSCSPISGHRSVSWYQQTPGQGLQFLFEYFSETQRNKGNFPGRFSGRQFSNSRSEMNVSTLELGDSALYLCASSLAGRSSYEQYFGPGTRLTVT.

The rearrangement joins TRBV7-6 to TRBJ2-2, with 9 positions matching TRBD1. V was clipped by 5 bases and J by 6 bases; unmatched bases: 7. The CDR3 is made up of 15 amino acids. Germline values: CDR1 SGHVS, CDR2 FNYEAQ. The CDR3 reads CASSTGTGPSGELFF. CDR3 bases: TGTGCCAGCAGCACCGGGACAGGGCCTTCCGGGGAGCTGTTTTTT.